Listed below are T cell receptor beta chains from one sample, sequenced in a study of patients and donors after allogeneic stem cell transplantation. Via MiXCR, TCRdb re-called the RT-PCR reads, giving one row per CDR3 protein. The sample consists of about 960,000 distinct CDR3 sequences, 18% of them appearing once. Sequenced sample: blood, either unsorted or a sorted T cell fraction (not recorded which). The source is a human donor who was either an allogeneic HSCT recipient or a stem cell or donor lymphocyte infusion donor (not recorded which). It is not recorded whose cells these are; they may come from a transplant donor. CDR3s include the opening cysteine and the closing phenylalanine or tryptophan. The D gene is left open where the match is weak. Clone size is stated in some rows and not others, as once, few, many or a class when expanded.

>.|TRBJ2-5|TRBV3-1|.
CASSPVAGQTQYF
TGTGCCAGCAGCCCCGTGGCCGGACAGACCCAGTACTTC
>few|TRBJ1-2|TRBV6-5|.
CASSSGTIYGYTF
TGTGCCAGCAGTTCCGGGACTATCTATGGCTACACCTTC
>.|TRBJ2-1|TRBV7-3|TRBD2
CASSSLTAGDNEQFF
TGTGCCAGCAGCTCGCTTACGGCGGGAGACAATGAGCAGTTCTTC
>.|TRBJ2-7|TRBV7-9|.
CASSIPGYEQYF
TGTGCCAGCAGCATTCCAGGATACGAGCAGTACTTC
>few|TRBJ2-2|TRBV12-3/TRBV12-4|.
CASSPPRDTGELFF
TGTGCCAGCAGTCCCCCCAGGGACACCGGGGAGCTGTTTTTT
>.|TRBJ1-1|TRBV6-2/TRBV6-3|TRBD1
CASSYGDRTSTEAFF
TGTGCCAGCAGTTATGGGGACAGAACAAGCACTGAAGCTTTCTTT
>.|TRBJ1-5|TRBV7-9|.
CASSLSASLQPQHF
TGTGCCAGCAGCTTATCAGCATCCCTCCAGCCCCAGCATTTT
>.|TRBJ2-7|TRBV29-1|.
CSVVFGTEQYF
TGCAGCGTTGTCTTTGGGACAGAGCAGTACTTC
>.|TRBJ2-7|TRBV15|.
CATSRDFIFENGHEQYF
TGTGCCACCAGCAGAGATTTCATTTTTGAAAACGGGCACGAGCAGTACTTC
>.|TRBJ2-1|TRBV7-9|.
CASSLPGLTVNEQFF
TGTGCCAGCAGCTTACCAGGGTTGACGGTCAATGAGCAGTTCTTC
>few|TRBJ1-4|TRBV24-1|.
CATSDPERGELFF
TGTGCCACCAGTGACCCGGAGAGGGGAGAACTGTTTTTT
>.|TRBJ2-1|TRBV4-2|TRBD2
CASSQGTSGRNPYNEQFF
TGTGCCAGCAGCCAGGGGACTAGCGGGAGGAACCCTTACAATGAGCAGTTCTTC
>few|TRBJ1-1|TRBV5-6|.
CASSLYDRSPGNTEAFF
TGTGCCAGCAGCTTATACGACAGAAGCCCGGGGAACACTGAAGCTTTCTTT
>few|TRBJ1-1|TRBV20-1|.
CSATHNTEAFF
TGCAGTGCTACGCACAACACTGAAGCTTTCTTT
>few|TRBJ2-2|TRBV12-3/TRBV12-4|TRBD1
CASSPGQGYAGELFF
TGTGCCAGCAGTCCCGGACAGGGGTACGCCGGGGAGCTGTTTTTT